This T cell receptor (beta chain) appears in the sequencing data of a study of graft-versus-host responses after intestinal transplantation. For the study at large: Tacrolimus plus steroids were given to all recipients for around three years, preceded by anti-thymocyte globulin induction.

This clone was recorded only once. Intraepithelial lymphocytes and lamina propria lymphocytes were released through processing of graft tissue. Clones were sequenced by immunoSEQ multiplex PCR, and TCRdb holds only the in-frame ones, with some missing. Of about 14,000 clones listed, approximately 80% were seen once; the top ten hold around 3.9%. Germline-derived CDR1 and CDR2 are MNHNS and SASEGT. Unmatched junction bases numbered 3, after V lost 6 bases and J lost 2 bases. CDR3 length: 15 amino acids. The genes are TRBV6-1 and TRBJ2-4; 11 positions match TRBD2. This sample comprised ileum tissue, obtained 26 to 27 days after intestinal transplant. The source is a human patient who received an intestinal transplant, so some T cells may come from the graft donor. CDR3 sequence (DNA): TGTGCCAGCAGCGCTAGCGGGGGGTCCAAAAACATTCAGTACTTC. This gives the protein CASSASGGSKNIQYF.